The next 17 T cell receptor beta chains were all read from a single sample in a study of lymphopenia after photon versus proton radiotherapy. Profiled with immunoSEQ multiplex PCR; TCRdb holds only in-frame clones, not every one. The sample holds 89,000 or so clones, about four fifths seen once. Sequencing was performed on peripheral blood, taken from a patient treated with proton-based radiotherapy. These receptors all come from a man aged 55 to 70 with pancreatic cancer.

This chain joins TRBV28 and TRBJ1-5; D call uncertain. V lost 6 bases and J 9 bases, leaving 15 bases between the germline ends. This CDR3 region has 13 residues. Germline CDR1 is MDHEN and CDR2 is SYDVKM. This CDR3 reads CASSPQAKGPQHF. The CDR3 DNA is TGTGCCAGCAGCCCCCAGGCGAAAGGGCCCCAGCATTTT.

The chain uses TRBV2 and TRBJ2-2; 10 bases match TRBD1. This CDR3 contains 15 residues. J was trimmed by 3 bases and V by 6 bases; bases with no gene match: 4. CDR1 and CDR2 (germline): SNHLY, FYNNEI. In DNA, the CDR3 is TGTGCCAGCAGATCGGGACAGGGGTACACCGGGGAGCTGTTTTTT. It specifies CASRSGQGYTGELFF.

The gene calls are TRBV19 and TRBJ1-2; 9 bases map to TRBD1. Germline values: CDR1 LNHDA, CDR2 SQIVND (reference sequence). Trimming cost V 5 bases and J 0 bases; bases outside gene matches: 16. The CDR3 length is 19 residues. The CDR3 spells CASSGGPRDREHSNYGYTF. The CDR3 DNA follows: TGTGCCAGTAGTGGGGGCCCCCGGGACAGGGAGCATTCTAACTATGGCTACACCTTC.

This rearrangement joins TRBV5-8 to TRBJ2-6; no clear D. Germline loops: CDR1 SGHTS, CDR2 YDEGEE. The CDR3 sequence is 13 residues long. Deletions cut 8 bases from V and 1 base from J, with 7 bases between. This CDR3 is CASLRSGANVLTF. In DNA, the CDR3 is TGTGCCAGTCTTCGATCTGGGGCCAACGTCCTGACTTTC.

This clone was recorded only once. The chain links TRBV5-1 to TRBJ1-3; D might be TRBD1 (6 bases). Per germline, CDR1 SGHRS and CDR2 YFSETQ. Trimming stripped 3 bases from V and 0 bases from J, with 16 bases between. The CDR3 is made up of 17 amino acids. The DNA for the CDR3 is TGCGCCAGCAGCTCGGACAGCTTCGCCGACTCTGGAAACACCATATATTTT. As protein: CASSSDSFADSGNTIYF.

This chain uses TRBV7-2 with TRBJ2-3, with a weak D call TRBD2 (6 bases). V was shortened by 5 bases and J by 0 bases, with 12 bases between the two germline ends. The CDR3 loop spans 15 amino acids. CDR1 and CDR2 from the germline V gene are SGHTA and FQGNSA. CDR3 sequence: CASSRDSRSTDTQYF. The CDR3 DNA is TGTGCCAGCAGCCGGGACTCCCGAAGCACAGATACGCAGTATTTT.

V usage is TRBV5-4 and J usage is TRBJ1-1, with D tentatively TRBD1 (5 bases). CDR1 SGHNT and CDR2 YYREEE come from the germline V gene (reference sequence). The CDR3 totals 15 residues. V lost 4 bases to trimming and J lost 4 bases, with 17 bases between them. In nucleotides, the CDR3 is TGTGCCAGCAGCCCTTCAACCAGGGAGGGCACTGAAGCTTTCTTT. It is translated as CASSPSTREGTEAFF.

The rearrangement links TRBV6-1 to TRBJ2-5, with D possibly TRBD1 on 7 matching bases. CDR1 and CDR2 (germline): MNHNS, SASEGT. V gave up 3 bases and J gave up 5 bases, with 19 bases separating them. The CDR3 has 16 residues. CDR3 in DNA: TGTGCCAGCAGTGAGACAGGGAGGACTTGGAGGGAGACCCAGTACTTC. Translated, it gives CASSETGRTWRETQYF.

The chain recombines TRBV5-1 with TRBJ2-1; D perhaps matches TRBD1 (5 bases). Germline V CDR1 and CDR2: SGHRS, YFSETQ. V was trimmed by 1 base and J by 5 bases, leaving 19 bases between them. The CDR3 contains 17 residues. This chain's CDR3 is CASSLSPSGQADNEQFF. The CDR3 nucleotides read TGCGCCAGCAGCTTGTCACCCTCAGGGCAGGCCGACAATGAGCAGTTCTTC.

The chain uses TRBV28 and TRBJ2-3, with TRBD1 matching over 7 bases. This CDR3 contains 15 residues. Germline lookup yields CDR1 MDHEN and CDR2 SYDVKM. V dropped 8 bases and J dropped 4; count of bases not matched to a gene: 12. For the CDR3, the DNA is TGTGCCAGCGTCGACCCGCCGGGACAGCCAGATACGCAGTATTTT. Its translation is CASVDPPGQPDTQYF. Looking up the rest from reference TRBV28 and TRBJ2-3 gives the full variable domain: DVKVTQSSRYLVKRTGEKVFLECVQDMDHENMFWYRQDPGLGLRLIYFSYDVKMKEKGDIPEGYSVSREKKERFSLILESASTNQTSMYLCASVDPPGQPDTQYFGPGTRLTVL.

The chain has TRBV6-5 and TRBJ1-4; D unresolved. CDR3 length: 13 amino acids. The V and J ends lost 2 bases and 3 bases respectively, with 4 bases between them. Germline V gene sequence: CDR1 MNHEY, CDR2 SVGAGI. The CDR3 DNA follows: TGTGCCAGCAGTTACGGAGCTAATGAAAAACTGTTTTTT. Translation: CASSYGANEKLFF.

In its sample, this clone was seen once. The V gene is TRBV6-6, the J gene TRBJ1-3, with D possibly TRBD1 on 6 matching bases. The CDR3 runs 15 residues. Looked up from germline, CDR1 is MNHNY and CDR2 is SVGAGI (reference sequence). The V end was cut by 9 bases, the J end by 0 bases, with 15 bases between. The CDR3 sequence: CASSRGSNSGNTIYF. CDR3 nucleotide sequence: TGTGCCAGTTCCAGGGGTTCAAACTCTGGAAACACCATATATTTT.

The chain joins TRBV28 to TRBJ2-3; TRBD2 agrees at 11 bases. The germline gives CDR1 MDHEN, CDR2 SYDVKM. V gave up 5 bases and J gave up 6 bases; unmatched junction bases: 7. The CDR3 extends over 15 amino acids. The CDR3 DNA reads as TGTGCCAGCAGTCGACCCTCTAGCGGGAGGGATACGCAGTATTTT. Its protein product is CASSRPSSGRDTQYF.

This rearrangement joins TRBV9 to TRBJ2-7; TRBD1 agrees at 7 bases. The CDR3 has 14 residues. The germline CDR1 and CDR2 sequences are SGDLS and YYNGEE. With 2 bases clipped from V and 0 bases from J, the junction kept 2 bases outside the gene matches. The DNA of the CDR3 is TGTGCCAGCAGCGTGACAGGGAGCTCCTACGAGCAGTACTTC. This gives the protein CASSVTGSSYEQYF.

V gene TRBV28 combines with J gene TRBJ1-4; perhaps TRBD1 as D (6 bases). The CDR3 covers 23 residues. In germline, CDR1 is MDHEN, CDR2 SYDVKM. Trimming stripped 4 bases from V and 0 bases from J, with 33 bases between. The CDR3 DNA is TGTGCCAGCAGTTACGTGTACAGGGCGGCAAGGGGTTCCCGCACCTCAACTAATGAAAAACTGTTTTTT. This encodes CASSYVYRAARGSRTSTNEKLFF.

The CDR3 region has the DNA TGTGCCAGTAGTCAACAGAGCCATCAGAACACCGGGGAGCTGTTTTTT. Translating it yields CASSQQSHQNTGELFF. The rearrangement uses TRBV19 and TRBJ2-2; unclear D gene. This CDR3 has 16 residues. Germline V lookup: CDR1 LNHDA, CDR2 SQIVND (reference sequence). The V gene lost 5 bases and the J gene lost 1 base, with 14 bases spanning the gap.

This chain links TRBV4-1 with TRBJ2-3; possible D gene TRBD2, 6 bases. The CDR3 loop spans 16 amino acids. V lost 3 bases and J lost 6, with 19 bases in between. In germline, CDR1 is MGHRA, CDR2 YSYEKL. CDR3 DNA sequence: TGCGCCAGCAGCCAGGGATTAGCGGAACCCATGGATACGCAGTATTTT. Protein product: CASSQGLAEPMDTQYF.